This section outlines one T cell receptor beta chain sequence together with its context. The data were taken from a study of blood T cell repertoires in COVID-19. Background on the study: Sites in the United States, Italy and Spain provided acute and convalescent COVID-19 samples. Nucleic acid was either cDNA or gDNA, and it came from T cells, B-cell-depleted T cells, or PBMCs.

Original processing methods: Researchers report that nucleated cell counts were estimated from reference gene primer amplification. Data came from immunoSEQ multiplex PCR; TCRdb stores just in-frame clones and leaves some out. For V, J and clone size, that table is used; D and trimming come from the DNA. The sample lists about 140,000 clones, 65% to 80% seen once, with around 13% in the top ten. The specimen was peripheral blood. This TCR came from a man at least 80 years old with acute or convalescent COVID-19.

Written as DNA, the CDR3 is TGTGCCAGCAGCTCAGGGAATATGAATTCACCCCTCCACTTT. Its translation is CASSSGNMNSPLHF. The V gene is TRBV7-2, the J gene TRBJ1-6; TRBD1 might be the D (5 bases). The germline CDR1 and CDR2 sequences are SGHTA and FQGNSA. This CDR3 spans 14 amino acids. V lost 4 bases and J lost 7, with 11 bases in between.